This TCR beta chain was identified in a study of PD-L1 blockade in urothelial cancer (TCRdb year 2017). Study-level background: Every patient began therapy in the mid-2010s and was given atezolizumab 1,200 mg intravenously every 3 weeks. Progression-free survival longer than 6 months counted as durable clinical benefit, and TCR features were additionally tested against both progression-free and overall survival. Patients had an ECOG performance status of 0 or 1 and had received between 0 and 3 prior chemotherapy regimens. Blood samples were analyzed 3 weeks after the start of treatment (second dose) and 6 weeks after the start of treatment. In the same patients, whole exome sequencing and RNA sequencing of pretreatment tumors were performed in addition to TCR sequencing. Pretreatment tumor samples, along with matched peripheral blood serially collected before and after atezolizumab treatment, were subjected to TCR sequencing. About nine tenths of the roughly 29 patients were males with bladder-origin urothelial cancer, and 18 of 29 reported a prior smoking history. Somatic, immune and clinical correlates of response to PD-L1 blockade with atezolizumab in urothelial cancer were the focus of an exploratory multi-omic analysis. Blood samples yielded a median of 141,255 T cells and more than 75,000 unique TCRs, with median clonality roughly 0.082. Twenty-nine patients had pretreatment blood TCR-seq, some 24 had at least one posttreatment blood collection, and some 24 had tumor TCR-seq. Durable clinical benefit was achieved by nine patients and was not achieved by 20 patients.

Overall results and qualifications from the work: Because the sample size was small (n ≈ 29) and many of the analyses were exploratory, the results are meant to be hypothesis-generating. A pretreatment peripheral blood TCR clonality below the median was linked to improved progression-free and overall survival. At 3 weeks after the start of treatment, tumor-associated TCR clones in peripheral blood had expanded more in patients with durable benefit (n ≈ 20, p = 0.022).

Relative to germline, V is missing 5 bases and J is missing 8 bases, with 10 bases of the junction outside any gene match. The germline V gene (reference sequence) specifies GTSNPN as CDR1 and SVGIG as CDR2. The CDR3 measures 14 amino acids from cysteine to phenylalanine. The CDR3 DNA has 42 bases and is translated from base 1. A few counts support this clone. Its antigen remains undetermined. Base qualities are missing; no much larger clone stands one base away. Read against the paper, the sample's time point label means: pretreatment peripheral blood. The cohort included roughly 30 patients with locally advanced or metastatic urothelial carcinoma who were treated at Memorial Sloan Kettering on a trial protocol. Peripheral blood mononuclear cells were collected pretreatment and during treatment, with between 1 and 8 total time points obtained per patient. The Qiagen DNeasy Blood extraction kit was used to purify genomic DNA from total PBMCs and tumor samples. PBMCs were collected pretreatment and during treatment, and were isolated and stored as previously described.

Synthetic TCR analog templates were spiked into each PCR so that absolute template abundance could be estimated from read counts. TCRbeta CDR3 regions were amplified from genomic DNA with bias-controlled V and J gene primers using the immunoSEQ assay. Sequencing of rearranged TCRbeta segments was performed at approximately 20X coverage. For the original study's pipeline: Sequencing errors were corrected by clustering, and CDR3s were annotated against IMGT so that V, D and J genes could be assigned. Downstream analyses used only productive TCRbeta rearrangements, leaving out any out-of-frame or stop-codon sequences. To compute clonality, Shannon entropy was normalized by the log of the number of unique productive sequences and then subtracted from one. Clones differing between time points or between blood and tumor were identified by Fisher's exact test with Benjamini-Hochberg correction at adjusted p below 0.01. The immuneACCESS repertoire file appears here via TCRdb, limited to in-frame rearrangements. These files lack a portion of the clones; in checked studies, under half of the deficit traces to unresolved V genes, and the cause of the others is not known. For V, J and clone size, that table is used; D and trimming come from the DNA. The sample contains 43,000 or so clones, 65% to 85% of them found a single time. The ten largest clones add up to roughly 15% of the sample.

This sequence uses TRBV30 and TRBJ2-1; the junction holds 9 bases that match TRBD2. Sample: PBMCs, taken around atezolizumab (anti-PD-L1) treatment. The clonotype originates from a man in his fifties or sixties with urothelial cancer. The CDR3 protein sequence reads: CAWVRSSGTYEQFF. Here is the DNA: TGTGCCTGGGTGCGTTCTAGCGGGACATATGAGCAGTTCTTC.